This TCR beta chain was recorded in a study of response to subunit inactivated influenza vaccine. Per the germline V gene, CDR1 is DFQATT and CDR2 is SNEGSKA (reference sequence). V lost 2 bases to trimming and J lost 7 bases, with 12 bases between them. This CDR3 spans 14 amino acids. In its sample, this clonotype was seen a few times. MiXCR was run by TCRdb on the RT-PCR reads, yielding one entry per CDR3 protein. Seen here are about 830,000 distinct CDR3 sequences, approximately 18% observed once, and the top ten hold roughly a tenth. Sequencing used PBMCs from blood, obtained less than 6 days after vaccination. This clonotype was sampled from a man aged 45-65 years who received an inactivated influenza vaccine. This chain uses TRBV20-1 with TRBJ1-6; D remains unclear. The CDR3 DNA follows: TGCAGTGCTAGACTACCTCCTGGGAATTCACCCCTCCACTTT. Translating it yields CSARLPPGNSPLHF.